This T cell receptor (beta chain) was observed in a study of T-cell reconstitution after alpha-beta-depleted transplantation in children (dated by TCRdb to 2016 to 2017). The study in broad terms: Using TCR repertoire profiling, the study quantitatively followed how T-cell immune reconstitution unfolded in children after TCRalphabeta/CD19-depleted allogeneic hematopoietic cell transplantation.

Library preparation used PCR. TCRdb records Illumina HiSeq 2500 as the sequencer. Molecular barcoding was employed in the preparation of TCR libraries, with unique molecular identifiers being used to normalize TCRbeta repertoire quantification. TCRdb's own reprocessing of the public reads used fastp at Q25 and MiXCR and kept productive beta chains. Each CDR3 protein appears once, grouped with its most common genes and DNA. The sample table records fewer than 95,000 distinct CDR3 sequences; about 12% of these occur just once. The top ten hold about 14% of the sample. This clonotype was recorded at least ten times. This receptor's antigen is unknown. No base qualities exist here, and no much larger clone lies one base off it. Reading from cysteine to phenylalanine, the CDR3 counts 14 amino acids. The retained sequence is limited to the CDR3, 42 bases, with the frame set at the first base. Taken from the germline V gene, the CDR1 and CDR2 loops are SGHTA and FQGTGA. V is clipped by 5 bases and J by 7 bases, and the sequence between their germline boundaries is 17 bases long.

Here the sequenced sample was PBMCs from the stem cell graft donor, taken from the stem cell graft. This chain joins TRBV7-3 to TRBJ2-5; the D gene is unclear. This clonotype was sampled from a human donor who donated a stem cell graft to a child with inherited bone marrow failure. The DNA is as follows: TGTGCCAGCAGCCGTGACGGATCCCTAGGGACCCAGTACTTC. It specifies CASSRDGSLGTQYF.